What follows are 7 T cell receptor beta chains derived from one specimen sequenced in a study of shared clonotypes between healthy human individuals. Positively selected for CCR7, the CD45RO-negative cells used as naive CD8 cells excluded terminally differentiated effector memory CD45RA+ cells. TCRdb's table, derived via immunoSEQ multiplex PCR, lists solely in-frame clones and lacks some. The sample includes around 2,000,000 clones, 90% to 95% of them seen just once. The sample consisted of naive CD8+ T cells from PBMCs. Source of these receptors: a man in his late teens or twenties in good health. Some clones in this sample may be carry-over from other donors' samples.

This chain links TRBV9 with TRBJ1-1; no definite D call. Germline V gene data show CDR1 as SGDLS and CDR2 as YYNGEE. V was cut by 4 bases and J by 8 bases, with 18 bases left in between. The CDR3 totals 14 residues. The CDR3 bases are TGTGCCAGCAGCCTTGGTCCCCGAACCACAGAAGCTTTCTTT. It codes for CASSLGPRTTEAFF.

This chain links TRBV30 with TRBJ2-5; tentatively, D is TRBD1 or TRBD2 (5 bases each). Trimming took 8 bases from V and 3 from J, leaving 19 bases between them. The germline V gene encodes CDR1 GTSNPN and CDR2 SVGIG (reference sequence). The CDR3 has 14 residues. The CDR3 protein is CAGKVEGWKETQYF. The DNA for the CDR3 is TGTGCCGGCAAGGTCGAGGGGTGGAAAGAGACCCAGTACTTC. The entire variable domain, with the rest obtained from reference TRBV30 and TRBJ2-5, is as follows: SQTIHQWPATLVQPVGSPLSLECTVEGTSNPNLYWYRQAAGRGLQLLFYSVGIGQISSEVPQNLSASRPQDRQFILSSKKLLLSDSGFYLCAGKVEGWKETQYFGPGTRLLVL.

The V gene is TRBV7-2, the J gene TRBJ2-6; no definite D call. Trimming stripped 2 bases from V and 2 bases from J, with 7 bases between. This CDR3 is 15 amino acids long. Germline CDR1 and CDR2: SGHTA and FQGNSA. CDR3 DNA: TGTGCCAGCAGCTTAAAAGGGCCTGGGGCCAACGTCCTGACTTTC. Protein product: CASSLKGPGANVLTF.

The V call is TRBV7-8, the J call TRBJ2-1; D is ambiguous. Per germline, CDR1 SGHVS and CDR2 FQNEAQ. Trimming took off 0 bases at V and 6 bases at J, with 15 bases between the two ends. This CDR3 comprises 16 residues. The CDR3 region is CASSLAGRVPRNEQFF. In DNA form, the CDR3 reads TGTGCCAGCAGCTTAGCAGGACGGGTCCCGCGCAATGAGCAGTTCTTC.

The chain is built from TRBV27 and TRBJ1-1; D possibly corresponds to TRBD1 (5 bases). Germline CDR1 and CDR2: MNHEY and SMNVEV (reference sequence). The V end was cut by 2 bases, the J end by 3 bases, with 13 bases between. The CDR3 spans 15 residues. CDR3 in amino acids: CASSLLRGVDTEAFF. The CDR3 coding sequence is TGTGCCAGCAGTTTACTCCGGGGGGTTGACACTGAAGCTTTCTTT.

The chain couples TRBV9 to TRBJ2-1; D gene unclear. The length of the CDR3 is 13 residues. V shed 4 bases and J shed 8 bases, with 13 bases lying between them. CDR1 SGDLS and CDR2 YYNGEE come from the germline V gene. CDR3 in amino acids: CASSQSSVHEQFF. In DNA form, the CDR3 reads TGTGCCAGCAGCCAATCTAGTGTACATGAGCAGTTCTTC.

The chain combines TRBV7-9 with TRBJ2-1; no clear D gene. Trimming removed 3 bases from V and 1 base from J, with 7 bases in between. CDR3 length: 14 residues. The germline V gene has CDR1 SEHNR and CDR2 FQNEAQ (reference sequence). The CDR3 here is CASSFGQSYNEQFF. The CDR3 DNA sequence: TGTGCCAGCAGCTTTGGCCAATCCTACAATGAGCAGTTCTTC.